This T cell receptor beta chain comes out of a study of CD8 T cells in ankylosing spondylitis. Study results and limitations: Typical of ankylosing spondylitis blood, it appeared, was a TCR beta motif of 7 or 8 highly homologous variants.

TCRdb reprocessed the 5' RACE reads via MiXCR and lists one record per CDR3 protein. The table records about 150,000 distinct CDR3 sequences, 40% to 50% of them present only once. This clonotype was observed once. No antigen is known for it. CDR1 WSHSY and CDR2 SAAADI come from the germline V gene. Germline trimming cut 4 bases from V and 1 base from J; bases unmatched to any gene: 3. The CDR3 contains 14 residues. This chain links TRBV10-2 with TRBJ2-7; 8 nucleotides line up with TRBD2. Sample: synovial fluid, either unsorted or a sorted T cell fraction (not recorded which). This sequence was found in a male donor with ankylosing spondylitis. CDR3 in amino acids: CASSVSSGSYEQYF. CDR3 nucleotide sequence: TGCGCCAGCAGTGTTTCTAGCGGGTCCTACGAGCAGTACTTC.